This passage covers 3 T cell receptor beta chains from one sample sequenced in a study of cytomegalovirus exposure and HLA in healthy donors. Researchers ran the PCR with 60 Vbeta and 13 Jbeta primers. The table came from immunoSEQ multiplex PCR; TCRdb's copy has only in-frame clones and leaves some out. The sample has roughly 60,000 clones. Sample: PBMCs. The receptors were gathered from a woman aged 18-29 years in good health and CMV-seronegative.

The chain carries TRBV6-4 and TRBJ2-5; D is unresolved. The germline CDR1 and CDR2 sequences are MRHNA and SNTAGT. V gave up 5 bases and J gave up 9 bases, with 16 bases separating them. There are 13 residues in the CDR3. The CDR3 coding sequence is TGTGCCAGCAGTAAAGAACTCGGTTCGGCCCAGTACTTC. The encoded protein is CASSKELGSAQYF.

As DNA, the CDR3 is TGTGCCAGCTCACCACGGACAGGAAATGAAAAACTGTTTTTT. This sequence encodes CASSPRTGNEKLFF. This chain joins TRBV18 and TRBJ1-4; TRBD1 aligns across 7 bases. The CDR3 totals 14 residues. Per germline, CDR1 KGHSH and CDR2 LQKENI. J lost 5 bases, V lost 1 base, and 1 base had no gene match.

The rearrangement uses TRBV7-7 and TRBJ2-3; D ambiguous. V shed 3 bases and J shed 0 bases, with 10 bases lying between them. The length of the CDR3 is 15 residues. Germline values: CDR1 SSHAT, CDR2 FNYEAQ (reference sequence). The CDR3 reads CASSLSERSTDTQYF. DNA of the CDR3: TGTGCCAGCAGCTTGTCGGAGAGGAGCACAGATACGCAGTATTTT.